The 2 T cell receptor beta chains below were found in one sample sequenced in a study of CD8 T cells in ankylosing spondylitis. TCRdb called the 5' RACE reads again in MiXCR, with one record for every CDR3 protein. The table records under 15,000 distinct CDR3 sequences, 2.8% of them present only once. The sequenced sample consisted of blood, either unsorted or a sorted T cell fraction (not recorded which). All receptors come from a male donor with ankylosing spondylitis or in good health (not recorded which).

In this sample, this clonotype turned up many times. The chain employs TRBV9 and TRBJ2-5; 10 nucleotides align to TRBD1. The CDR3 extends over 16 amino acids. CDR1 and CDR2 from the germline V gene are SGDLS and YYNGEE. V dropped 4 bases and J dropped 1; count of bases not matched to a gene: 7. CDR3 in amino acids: CASSPGTGVPQETQYF. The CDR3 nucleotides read TGTGCCAGCAGCCCAGGGACAGGGGTACCCCAAGAGACCCAGTACTTC. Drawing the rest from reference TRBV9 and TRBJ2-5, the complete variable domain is DSGVTQTPKHLITATGQRVTLRCSPRSGDLSVYWYQQSLDQGLQFLIQYYNGEERAKGNILERFSAQQFPDLHSELNLSSLELGDSALYFCASSPGTGVPQETQYFGPGTRLLVL.

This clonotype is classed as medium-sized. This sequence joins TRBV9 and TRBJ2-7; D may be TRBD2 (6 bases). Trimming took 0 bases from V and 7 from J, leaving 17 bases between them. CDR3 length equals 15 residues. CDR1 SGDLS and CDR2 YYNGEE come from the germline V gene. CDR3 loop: CASSVEPGTAGEQYF. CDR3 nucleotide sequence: TGTGCCAGCAGCGTAGAACCCGGGACGGCGGGGGAGCAGTACTTC.